The sequence of this TCR beta chain was determined in a study of T cell repertoires in cytomegalovirus infection (dated by TCRdb to about 2019). Some background on the complete study: The peptide stimulations were aimed at well-studied HLA-B-restricted epitopes as well as recently identified HLA-C-restricted CMV epitopes, whose presentation resists viral immunomodulation. Donor HLA type was relevant to the analysis, as public TCR beta signatures indicated carriage of CMV infection together with the matching HLA type. What the work shows at the level of the full study, not this receptor alone: The ex vivo response was dominated by HLA-C-restricted CMV-specific TCR beta clonotypes, which also provided the single most frequent clonotype in two of eight donors. Carriers of CMV infection plus the relevant HLA type were discriminated by the cumulative frequency of public TCR beta family members in the study cohort and in an independent roughly 400-donor cohort.

This sample was sequenced with an Illumina HiSeq 1500. Clones were called with MiXCR by TCRdb after fastp trimmed the public reads at Q25, and only in-frame beta chains were retained. Every entry covers one CDR3 protein and lists the most common genes and DNA from its rows. Present in this sample are roughly 500,000 distinct CDR3 sequences, 30% to 40% of which were seen just once. Roughly 15% of the sample goes to the ten largest clones. V is cut by 3 bases and J by 1 base, and the space between the germline ends is 8 bases. The CDR3 starts with the cysteine, ends with the phenylalanine, and has 13 residues. Of the read, only the CDR3 DNA is kept; its 39 bases are in frame from base 1. The germline V gene (reference sequence) gives CDR1 as DFQATT and CDR2 as SNEGSKA. To note about this clonotype: The clone's antigen remains unknown. The record has no base qualities; no much larger clone is one base away.

This specimen's treatment or condition label, interpreted: in vitro stimulation with specific CMV peptide epitopes to enrich CMV-specific T cells. The receptor was derived from a human donor in good health (CMV status not recorded). Some clones in this sample may be carry-over from other donors' samples. The rearranged segments are TRBV20-1 and TRBJ2-3, with no reliable assignment of the D segment. This specimen was cultured PBMCs, taken from culture after CMV antigen stimulation. The CDR3 in this case is CSARSIGTDTQYF. The base sequence is TGCAGTGCTAGGTCGATCGGCACAGATACGCAGTATTTT.